These 10 T cell receptor beta chains originate from one sample sequenced in a study of T-cell memory formation after mild COVID-19. In TCRdb, the 5' RACE reads were re-called with MiXCR into one record per CDR3 protein. The sample holds some 40,000 distinct CDR3 sequences, roughly 7.2% seen once. What was sequenced was PBMCs or a T cell subset sorted from them (not recorded which). The source of these receptors is a man aged 18 to 30 who had mild COVID-19 (a few samples of this study predate the infection). Cell type and time point are not known.

This clonotype was recorded at least ten times. The genes are TRBV29-1 and TRBJ2-1; D gene unclear. V gave up 3 bases and J gave up 4 bases, with 10 bases separating them. Germline CDR1 and CDR2: SQVTM and ANQGSEA. The CDR3 is made up of 13 amino acids. For the CDR3, the DNA is TGCAGCGTTGATCCGAATCGATACAATGAGCAGTTCTTC. This codes for CSVDPNRYNEQFF.

This clonotype was counted only a few times. The chain couples TRBV4-3 to TRBJ1-6, with a weak D call TRBD1 (5 bases). Trimming shortened V by 4 bases and J by 10 bases, and 17 bases separated the two germline ends. The CDR3 is made up of 15 amino acids. Germline CDR1 LGHNA, CDR2 YSLEER. CDR3 DNA sequence: TGCGCCAGCAGCCCAACCCAAGGGGCGCTGTCACCCCTCCACTTT. Translated, it gives CASSPTQGALSPLHF.

This clonotype was picked up a small number of times. The rearrangement joins TRBV7-2 to TRBJ1-2, with a weak D call TRBD1 (6 bases). Trimming cost V 2 bases and J 4 bases, with 11 bases left between them. CDR3 size: 14 residues. Germline V gene lookup returns CDR1 SGHTA and CDR2 FQGNSA. CDR3 loop: CASSLLQGPYGYTF. In nucleotides, the CDR3 is TGTGCCAGCAGCTTACTGCAGGGGCCCTATGGCTACACCTTC. Using reference TRBV7-2 and TRBJ1-2 for the parts outside the CDR3, the full variable domain is GAGVSQSPSNKVTEKGKDVELRCDPISGHTALYWYRQSLGQGLEFLIYFQGNSAPDKSGLPSDRFSAERTGGSVSTLTIQRTQQEDSAVYLCASSLLQGPYGYTFGSGTRLTVV.

The chain links TRBV5-1 to TRBJ2-5; D may correspond to TRBD1 or TRBD2 (5 bases each). Germline V CDR1 and CDR2: SGHRS, YFSETQ. This CDR3 has 15 residues. V dropped 4 bases and J dropped 1 base, with 14 bases sitting between them. CDR3 region: CASSNLGAVQETQYF. In DNA form, the CDR3 reads TGCGCCAGCAGCAACCTCGGGGCGGTCCAAGAGACCCAGTACTTC.

This clonotype was detected many times. The V and J genes are TRBV3-1 and TRBJ2-5; no clear D. CDR1 is LGHDT, CDR2 YNNKEL, per germline (reference sequence). V lost 0 bases and J lost 5, with 10 bases in between. The CDR3 consists of 14 residues. The CDR3 is CASSQDIMIETQYF. CDR3 bases: TGTGCCAGCAGCCAAGATATCATGATCGAGACCCAGTACTTC.

The chain is built from TRBV20-1 and TRBJ2-7; either TRBD1 or TRBD2 may fit D (5 bases each). The germline CDR1 and CDR2 sequences are DFQATT and SNEGSKA (reference sequence). Trimming stripped 6 bases from V and 5 bases from J, with 20 bases between. The CDR3 extends over 14 amino acids. The CDR3 sequence is CSAHSLETGHEQYF. The CDR3 coding sequence is TGCAGTGCCCATAGCCTCGAGACGGGACACGAGCAGTACTTC.

The genes are TRBV12-3 or TRBV12-4 and TRBJ1-1; TRBD1 is a possible D gene (6 bases). The CDR3 covers 14 residues. V was trimmed by 6 bases and J by 2 bases, leaving 13 bases between them. CDR3 DNA: TGTGCCAGCAGCTATGGACAGCCAAACACTGAAGCTTTCTTT. This codes for CASSYGQPNTEAFF.

This clonotype was found a few times. V and J are TRBV12-3 or TRBV12-4 and TRBJ2-3; TRBD2 matches at 7 bases. CDR3 length equals 18 residues. J lost 5 bases, V lost 2 bases, and 16 bases had no gene match. CDR3: CASSLWGPSGFSGDTQYF. DNA of the CDR3: TGTGCCAGCAGTTTATGGGGTCCTAGCGGATTCTCTGGAGATACGCAGTATTTT.

This clonotype was seen a few times. This chain joins TRBV6-2 or TRBV6-3 and TRBJ1-1; 8 nucleotides match TRBD1. The CDR3 is 14 residues long. J was trimmed by 1 base and V by 7 bases; bases with no gene match: 5. Germline V lookup: CDR1 MNHEY, CDR2 SVGEGT. The CDR3 coding sequence is TGTGCCAGCATTAGCACAGGGGGGAACACTGAAGCTTTCTTT. This sequence encodes CASISTGGNTEAFF.

The V and J genes are TRBV4-3 and TRBJ2-1; D is unresolved. The CDR3 has 15 amino acids. V shed 0 bases and J shed 8 bases, with 14 bases lying between them. Germline V gene data show CDR1 as LGHNA and CDR2 as YSLEER. The CDR3 reads CASSQDPSFPYEQFF. In nucleotides, the CDR3 is TGCGCCAGCAGCCAAGATCCCAGTTTTCCGTATGAGCAGTTCTTC.